This T cell receptor beta chain was found in a study of response to subunit inactivated influenza vaccine. The study, taken as a whole, reports: That few new T cells are recruited by each seasonal influenza vaccination was the authors' suggestion.

On this clonotype itself: As yet, its antigen is unknown.

Each CDR3 protein is one row after TCRdb ran MiXCR on the RT-PCR reads. The table has some 800,000 distinct CDR3 sequences, 21% seen once. The receptor's source is a man in his fifties or sixties who received an inactivated influenza vaccine. The sequenced sample was PBMCs from blood, obtained around 5 days after vaccination.

CDR3 loop: CASSPGRVSYNEQFF. The CDR3 DNA is TGTGCCAGCTCACCAGGCAGGGTATCCTACAATGAGCAGTTCTTC. The V gene is TRBV18, the J gene TRBJ2-1, with D maybe TRBD1 (5 bases). Germline assignment: CDR1 KGHSH and CDR2 LQKENI. The CDR3 runs to 15 residues. V was clipped by 2 bases and J by 1 base, with 9 bases between them.